The source of this TCR beta chain is a study of blood T cell repertoires in COVID-19. Study details: Researchers got acute and convalescent COVID-19 samples from the United States, Italy and Spain. Sample material is recorded as cDNA or gDNA derived from T cells, B-cell-depleted T cells, or PBMCs.

The germline CDR1 and CDR2 sequences are SNHLY and FYNNEI. The V end was cut by 5 bases, the J end by 3 bases, with 11 bases between. The CDR3 extends over 14 amino acids. Original analysis: Amplification with reference gene primers provided the estimates of nucleated cell counts. The method was immunoSEQ multiplex PCR; TCRdb's version includes in-frame clones alone and lacks a portion of them. Clone size and V and J calls were adopted from that table, with D and trimming inferred from the DNA. Found here are approximately 300,000 clones, 80% to 90% of them singletons; the top ten hold 1%. Sequenced material: peripheral blood. This receptor was identified in a man aged 50 to 59 with active or convalescent COVID-19. The V and J genes are TRBV2 and TRBJ1-5; no clear D. This CDR3 is CASSSGDSNQPQHF. The CDR3 nucleotides read TGTGCCAGCAGTTCCGGGGATTCCAATCAGCCCCAGCATTTT.